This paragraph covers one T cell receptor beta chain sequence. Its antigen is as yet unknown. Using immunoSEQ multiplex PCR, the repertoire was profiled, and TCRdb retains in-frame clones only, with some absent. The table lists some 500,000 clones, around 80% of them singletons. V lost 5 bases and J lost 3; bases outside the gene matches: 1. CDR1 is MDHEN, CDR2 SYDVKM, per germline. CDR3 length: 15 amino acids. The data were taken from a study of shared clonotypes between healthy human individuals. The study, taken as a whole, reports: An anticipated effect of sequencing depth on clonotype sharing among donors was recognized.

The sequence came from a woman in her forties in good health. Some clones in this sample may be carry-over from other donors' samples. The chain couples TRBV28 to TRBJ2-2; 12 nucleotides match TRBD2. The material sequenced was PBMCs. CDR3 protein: CASSLAGGYTGELFF. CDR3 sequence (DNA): TGTGCCAGCAGTCTAGCGGGAGGGTACACCGGGGAGCTGTTTTTT.